These T cell receptor beta chains were read from a single sample in a study of T cell repertoires in ileal Crohn's disease. Method: immunoSEQ multiplex PCR; TCRdb's copy keeps in-frame clones and lacks some. This sample has some 10,000 clones; 75% to 85% occur once, and the top ten carry around 15%. Input material: ileal tissue. The receptors originated from an adult with Crohn's disease. Each CDR3 is given with its conserved first and last residue. A D gene is named only where the DNA matches it firmly. Size tells how often a clone was seen (once, few, many) or the class of an expanded clone, and some rows leave it out.

TRBJ1-2	once	TRBV10-3	TRBD1	TGTGCCACCTCAAGTAGGGGGCGATGGACGAAGTATGGCTACACCTTC	CATSSRGRWTKYGYTF
TRBJ1-5	-	TRBV7-2	-	TGTGCCAGCAGCCCCAACCAGGGGTTTGGTCAGCCCCAGCATTTT	CASSPNQGFGQPQHF
TRBJ2-7	few	TRBV6-7	TRBD1	TGTGCCAGCAGTTACCCGGACAGGTCCTACGAGCAGTACTTC	CASSYPDRSYEQYF
TRBJ2-2	-	TRBV12-5	-	TGTGCTAGTGGTTTGAACAGTGGATTCGGGGAGCTGTTTTTT	CASGLNSGFGELFF
TRBJ1-1	-	TRBV6-5	-	TGTGCCAGCAGTTTGGGAGTCGGAACTGAAGCTTTCTTT	CASSLGVGTEAFF
TRBJ2-7	-	TRBV6-5	-	TGTGCCAGCAGTTATATCGCAGGGGCCTACGAGCAGTACTTC	CASSYIAGAYEQYF
TRBJ2-3	-	TRBV10-2	TRBD1	TGCGCCAGTGAAGACGGCGGGACAGGGGGCTGGGATACGCAGTATTTT	CASEDGGTGGWDTQYF
TRBJ2-7	-	TRBV4-2	TRBD1	TGTGCCAGCAGCCCTGGGGACAGGGAGGAGCAGTACTTC	CASSPGDREEQYF
TRBJ2-2	-	TRBV7-2	TRBD1	TGTGCCAGCAACGCCCAGGGGGTCTCGAACACCGGGGAGCTGTTTTTT	CASNAQGVSNTGELFF
TRBJ2-1	-	TRBV7-3	TRBD2	TGTGCCAGCAGCGAGGGACTAGCGGAATACAATGAGCAGTTCTTC	CASSEGLAEYNEQFF
TRBJ2-7	-	TRBV27	TRBD1	TGTGCCAGCAGTCCTTTATTTCGGGACAGTTCCTACGAGCAGTACTTC	CASSPLFRDSSYEQYF
TRBJ1-1	-	TRBV30	-	TGTGCCTGGAGTGAGTTGACTAGTCGAGCTTTCTTT	CAWSELTSRAFF
TRBJ1-3	few	TRBV15	-	TGTGCCACCAGCAGAGATCTACCAGGAAACACCATATATTTT	CATSRDLPGNTIYF
TRBJ2-1	few	TRBV7-2	TRBD2	TGTGCCAGCAGCTTAGTGTCTAGCGGGGGGGCCCAGTTCTTC	CASSLVSSGGAQFF
TRBJ1-5	few	TRBV15	-	TGTGCCACCAGCAGAGACGCGGGCGGGGAGCCCCAGCATTTT	CATSRDAGGEPQHF
TRBJ2-7	-	TRBV6-5	-	TGTGCCAGCAGAACGGGTCTCCCGACTTACGAGCAGTACTTC	CASRTGLPTYEQYF
TRBJ2-1	-	TRBV11-1	-	TGTGCCAGCAGCGTTTTCGATAAGGGACAAGCCTACAATGAGCAGTTCTTC	CASSVFDKGQAYNEQFF
TRBJ1-1	-	TRBV6-1	TRBD1	TGTGCCAGCAGTTGGGACAGGGGGGACACTGAAGCTTTCTTT	CASSWDRGDTEAFF
TRBJ1-5	-	TRBV4-1	-	TGCGCCAGCAGCCAAGATAGATATCAGCCCCAGCATTTT	CASSQDRYQPQHF
TRBJ1-4	-	TRBV7-8	-	TGTGCCAGCAGCTTAGCTGGGGCTAGAGGCGAAAAACTGTTTTTT	CASSLAGARGEKLFF
TRBJ1-2	-	TRBV4-3	-	TGCGCCAGCAGCCACAGCGGACGGGAGGGCTATGGCTACACCTTC	CASSHSGREGYGYTF
TRBJ2-2	-	TRBV10-3	-	TGTGCCATCCGGGACACTAACACCGGGGAGCTGTTTTTT	CAIRDTNTGELFF
TRBJ2-2	-	TRBV5-8	-	TGTGCCAGCACCCCCCGGCGGGCGTGGACCGGGGAGCTGTTTTTT	CASTPRRAWTGELFF
TRBJ1-2	-	TRBV19	TRBD1	TGTGCCAGTAGGGGGACAGGGGTGGTCTATGGCTACACCTTC	CASRGTGVVYGYTF
TRBJ1-5	-	TRBV27	-	TGTGCCAGCAACCCGACCCCCCAGGGCAATCAGCCCCAGCATTTT	CASNPTPQGNQPQHF
TRBJ2-3	-	TRBV5-1	TRBD2	TGCGCCAGCAGCGGTGGAATGACCGGGACTAGCCTGGATACGCAGTATTTT	CASSGGMTGTSLDTQYF
TRBJ1-2	-	TRBV7-9	TRBD1	TGTGCCAGCAGCCCCGGGACAGGGGAGTGGATCTTAGGCTACACCTTC	CASSPGTGEWILGYTF
TRBJ2-1	once	TRBV6-4	TRBD2	TGTGCCAGCAGTGACTCCAGCGGGGGGGCGCGTGAGCAGTTCTTC	CASSDSSGGAREQFF
TRBJ2-7	-	TRBV11-2	-	TGTGCCAGCAGCGTCACCCCCTCGGTCTACGAGCAGTACTTC	CASSVTPSVYEQYF
TRBJ1-1	-	TRBV2	-	TGTGCCAGCAGCCTGGGACAGAACACTGAAGCTTTCTTT	CASSLGQNTEAFF
TRBJ1-2	few	TRBV20-1	-	TGCAGGCCCCAGGGCTATGGCTACACCTTC	CRPQGYGYTF
TRBJ2-3	few	TRBV27	TRBD2	TGTGCCAGCATGTCGGGGGGGGCAGATACGCAGTATTTT	CASMSGGADTQYF
TRBJ2-7	-	TRBV5-6	-	TGTGCCAGCAGCTTTCGAGTTCGCTCCTACGAGCAGTACTTC	CASSFRVRSYEQYF
TRBJ2-7	few	TRBV6-6	-	TGTGCCAGCAGTGAGACAGGAGCGGCCTACGAGCAGTACTTC	CASSETGAAYEQYF
TRBJ1-1	-	TRBV9	TRBD1	TGTGCCAGCAGCGTAGAGGGGGCTAGGGCTGAAGCTTTCTTT	CASSVEGARAEAFF
TRBJ1-6	-	TRBV11-3	-	TGTGCCAGCAGGGGGGCAGCCAGGGTGGTCTCACCCCTCCACTTT	CASRGAARVVSPLHF
TRBJ2-1	-	TRBV5-6	-	TGTGCCAGCATCTCGCAGGGGCAGGTGGGTCCCTCCTACAATGAGCAGTTCTTC	CASISQGQVGPSYNEQFF
TRBJ1-2	-	TRBV6-6	TRBD1	TGTGCCAGCAGCCTGACAGGGGAGTTTGGCTACACCTTC	CASSLTGEFGYTF
TRBJ1-4	-	TRBV4-1	TRBD1	TGCGCCAGCAGCCAAGATCCCGGGACAGGGGGTGAAAAACTGTTTTTT	CASSQDPGTGGEKLFF